The 2 T cell receptor beta chains given below trace back to one sample, sequenced in a study of follicular helper T cells after annual influenza vaccination. This table comes from immunoSEQ multiplex PCR, and its TCRdb copy is limited to in-frame clones, with some not included. The sample shows about 15,000 clones, around four fifths of them seen only once. Time point defined: 2014-2015 season, pre-vaccination. Here the sequenced sample was CXCR5- memory CD4+ T cells sorted from blood, taken on the day of influenza vaccination. The receptors originated from an adult who received the influenza vaccine.

The gene calls are TRBV7-2 and TRBJ2-7; 10 bases are a match to TRBD1. V lost 5 bases and J lost 7; bases outside the gene matches: 5. The germline V gene encodes CDR1 SGHTA and CDR2 FQGNSA. This CDR3 has 13 amino acids. The CDR3 nucleotides read TGTGCCAGCAGCACGGGACAGGGGTATGAGCAGTACTTC. Translated, it gives CASSTGQGYEQYF.

The chain combines TRBV7-2 with TRBJ1-4; perhaps TRBD1 as D (5 bases). This CDR3 spans 15 amino acids. The V end lost 4 bases, the J end lost 2 bases, and 11 bases lay between the germline ends. Germline-derived CDR1 and CDR2 are SGHTA and FQGNSA. The CDR3 loop is CASSSDGHTNEKLFF. As DNA, the CDR3 is TGTGCCAGCAGCTCAGACGGACACACTAATGAAAAACTGTTTTTT.